Below, 30 T cell receptor beta chains from the same sample are listed, as sequenced in a study of CD8+ T cells in alopecia areata. Treatment noted: oral pan-JAK inhibitor, 5-10 mg twice daily. RNA was extracted and reverse transcribed into cDNA as the sequencing template. Assay: immunoSEQ multiplex PCR; the TCRdb copy retains only in-frame clones and omits some. The profile shows about 210,000 clones, 43% of them singletons. The sample consisted of CD4+ T cells sorted from blood, taken at approximately week 36, from a patient treated with tofacitinib. The receptors derive from a human donor with alopecia areata.

The J gene is TRBJ2-1, the V gene TRBV19; tentative D call: TRBD1 (6 bases). Per the germline V gene, CDR1 is LNHDA and CDR2 is SQIVND (reference sequence). V was trimmed by 9 bases and J by 15 bases, leaving 18 bases between them. The CDR3 has 11 residues. The CDR3 reads CASSRLGGWFF. CDR3 nucleotides: TGTGCCAGCAGCCGTTTAGGGGGTTGGTTCTTC.

V is TRBV6-1 and J is TRBJ1-4; 9 nucleotides agree with TRBD1. In germline, CDR1 is MNHNS, CDR2 SASEGT. With V trimmed by 4 bases and J by 8 bases, 2 bases remained unmatched. The CDR3 extends over 13 amino acids. The CDR3 DNA reads TGTGCCAGCAGTGGGACAGGGGCCGAAAAACTGTTTTTT. It translates to CASSGTGAEKLFF.

The V call is TRBV4-2, the J call TRBJ2-7; D assignment may be TRBD1 or TRBD2 (5 bases each). Between the trimmed V and J ends, which lost 3 bases and 0 bases, there was a span of 12 bases. The germline CDR1 and CDR2 sequences are LGHNA and YNFKEQ. The CDR3 extends over 15 amino acids. The CDR3: CASSQGPRSSYEQYF. The CDR3 DNA is TGTGCCAGCAGCCAGGGACCGCGTAGCTCCTACGAGCAGTACTTC.

This clone was found once. The J gene is TRBJ2-5, the V gene TRBV25-1; D call uncertain. The V end was cut by 5 bases, the J end by 1 base, with 8 bases between. CDR3 length equals 13 residues. The V gene's germline CDR1 is MGHDK and CDR2 SYGVNS. The CDR3 DNA sequence: TGTGCCAGCAGTACACAGAGCCAAGAGACCCAGTACTTC. Residues: CASSTQSQETQYF.

In its sample, this clone was seen a few times. This rearrangement joins TRBV27 to TRBJ1-2, with a tentative D call TRBD1 (6 bases). The CDR3 extends over 13 amino acids. Trimming cost V 6 bases and J 4 bases, with 12 bases left between them. Germline V gene lookup returns CDR1 MNHEY and CDR2 SMNVEV (reference sequence). CDR3 DNA: TGTGCCAGCAGAAAAGACAGGACCTATGGCTACACCTTC. Protein: CASRKDRTYGYTF.

The V and J genes are TRBV28 and TRBJ2-7, with D hard to call. Per germline, CDR1 MDHEN and CDR2 SYDVKM. The length of the CDR3 is 11 residues. V was trimmed by 7 bases and J by 5 bases, leaving 9 bases between them. The CDR3 loop reads CASTKGNEQYF. The CDR3 DNA reads TGTGCCAGCACGAAGGGAAACGAGCAGTACTTC. Full variable domain (outside the CDR3, taken from reference TRBV28 and TRBJ2-7): DVKVTQSSRYLVKRTGEKVFLECVQDMDHENMFWYRQDPGLGLRLIYFSYDVKMKEKGDIPEGYSVSREKKERFSLILESASTNQTSMYLCASTKGNEQYFGPGTRLTVT.

V and J are TRBV4-2 and TRBJ2-7; 9 nucleotides match TRBD2. Germline values: CDR1 LGHNA, CDR2 YNFKEQ. V dropped 4 bases and J dropped 7; count of bases not matched to a gene: 20. The CDR3 length is 18 residues. CDR3: CASSRETWLAGNTGEQYF. DNA for the CDR3: TGTGCCAGCAGCCGCGAAACTTGGCTAGCGGGAAATACGGGTGAGCAGTACTTC.

This clone has more than one count but fewer than ten. The J gene is TRBJ1-1, the V gene TRBV29-1; TRBD1 might be the D (5 bases). From germline, CDR1 is SQVTM and CDR2 ANQGSEA. The CDR3 loop spans 15 amino acids. V was clipped by 4 bases and J by 3 bases, with 18 bases between them. Here the CDR3 DNA reads TGCAGCGTTGTTTCCACAGGTTTAGTGTACACTGAAGCTTTCTTT. It yields the protein CSVVSTGLVYTEAFF.

The CDR3 here is CASSLGLAGGNTDTQYF. DNA of the CDR3: TGTGCCAGCAGCTTGGGACTAGCGGGAGGAAACACAGATACGCAGTATTTT. This chain connects TRBV11-2 to TRBJ2-3, with 15 bases identical to TRBD2. Per germline, CDR1 SGHAT and CDR2 FQNNGV. V trimming: 3 bases; J trimming: 2 bases; junction bases outside the gene matches: 3. This CDR3 region has 17 residues.

The genes are TRBV4-1 and TRBJ2-2; 9 bases are shared with TRBD2. Germline lookup yields CDR1 MGHRA and CDR2 YSYEKL. The CDR3 contains 16 residues. V lost 4 bases, J lost 0 bases, and 3 bases stayed unmatched. CDR3 bases: TGCGCCAGCAGCCGACTAGCGGACGCGAACACCGGGGAGCTGTTTTTT. This encodes CASSRLADANTGELFF.

The chain couples TRBV5-1 to TRBJ2-7, with 8 bases fitting TRBD2. The CDR3 has 16 amino acids. Germline assignment: CDR1 SGHRS and CDR2 YFSETQ. Trimming at V came to 0 bases and at J to 3 bases, leaving 8 bases not matched to a gene. CDR3 DNA: TGCGCCAGCAGCTTGGAGGTCCGGGAGGGCCTCTACGAGCAGTACTTC. Residues: CASSLEVREGLYEQYF.

The chain uses TRBV11-3 and TRBJ2-2, with 12 positions matching TRBD2. The CDR3 length is 16 residues. After removal of 5 bases from V and 4 bases from J, the junction contained 5 bases not matched to a gene. CDR1 and CDR2 from the germline V gene are SGHNT and YENEEA. CDR3 nucleotide sequence: TGTGCCAGCAGCGAGACTAGCGGGAGTACCACCGGGGAGCTGTTTTTT. Translated, it gives CASSETSGSTTGELFF.

J is TRBJ2-1 and V is TRBV5-1; the match to TRBD2 covers 9 bases. CDR1 is SGHRS, CDR2 YFSETQ, per germline. The CDR3 has 14 residues. V shed 0 bases, J shed 16 bases, and the junction held 11 bases outside the gene matches. CDR3 sequence reads: CASSLEAGGPQFFF. DNA of the CDR3: TGCGCCAGCAGCTTGGAGGCGGGAGGGCCGCAATTTTTCTTC.

The genes are TRBV15 and TRBJ1-2; possibly TRBD1 for D (5 bases). V was cut by 3 bases and J by 13 bases, with 18 bases left in between. The CDR3 contains 13 residues. The V gene's germline CDR1 is LNHNV and CDR2 YYDKDF (reference sequence). CDR3 loop: CATSRGRNQAGTF. CDR3 in DNA: TGTGCCACCAGCAGGGGGCGGAATCAAGCGGGCACCTTC.

This clone was counted once. CDR3 in amino acids: CASFLGQANYGYTF. In nucleotides, the CDR3 is TGTGCCTCCTTTCTGGGACAGGCTAACTATGGCTACACCTTC. This chain links TRBV30 with TRBJ1-2; 8 bases agree with TRBD1. With 7 bases clipped from V and 0 bases from J, the junction kept 7 bases outside the gene matches. This CDR3 is 14 amino acids long. Germline CDR1 is GTSNPN and CDR2 is SVGIG (reference sequence).

V gene TRBV6-5 combines with J gene TRBJ2-2; TRBD2 agrees at 10 bases. The germline V gene encodes CDR1 MNHEY and CDR2 SVGAGI. The V segment lost 6 bases and the J segment 5 bases; nucleotides outside the gene matches: 6. This CDR3 is 15 amino acids long. The CDR3 loop is CASRLAGVGTGELFF. As DNA, the CDR3 is TGTGCCAGCAGGCTAGCGGGAGTGGGTACCGGGGAGCTGTTTTTT.

J is TRBJ2-7 and V is TRBV30; D may be TRBD1 (6 bases). Germline assignment: CDR1 GTSNPN and CDR2 SVGIG (reference sequence). The CDR3 totals 15 residues. Trimming took off 4 bases at V and 6 bases at J, with 22 bases between the two ends. The CDR3: CAWIKGTQGRGEQYF. CDR3 sequence (DNA): TGTGCCTGGATAAAGGGGACACAGGGAAGAGGCGAGCAGTACTTC.

This clone came up a few times. The gene calls are TRBV2 and TRBJ2-7, with D possibly matching TRBD2 (5 bases). The CDR3 spans 10 residues. Trimming pared 7 bases from V and 5 bases from J, leaving 6 bases between. Per germline, CDR1 SNHLY and CDR2 FYNNEI. The CDR3 nucleotides are TGTGCCAGCAACGGGGACGAGCAGTACTTC. Amino acids: CASNGDEQYF.

This clone occurred a few times. The genes are TRBV2 and TRBJ2-2; D possibly corresponds to TRBD2 (7 bases). V was trimmed by 7 bases and J by 0 bases, leaving 9 bases between them. The germline V gene encodes CDR1 SNHLY and CDR2 FYNNEI. The CDR3 has 14 amino acids. CDR3 in DNA: TGTGCCAGCAAGGGGGGGACGAACACCGGGGAGCTGTTTTTT. It codes for CASKGGTNTGELFF.

This clone was detected only a few times. V is TRBV5-1 and J is TRBJ1-3, with D possibly TRBD1 on 5 matching bases. The V gene's germline CDR1 is SGHRS and CDR2 YFSETQ. V shed 4 bases and J shed 0 bases, with 11 bases lying between them. The CDR3 length is 15 residues. The CDR3 here is CASSRDSSSGNTIYF. The DNA for the CDR3 is TGCGCCAGCAGCCGGGACTCATCCTCTGGAAACACCATATATTTT.

This chain links TRBV7-2 with TRBJ2-1; 9 bases line up with TRBD1. V lost 5 bases and J lost 5; bases outside the gene matches: 7. This CDR3 is 15 amino acids long. Germline CDR1 and CDR2: SGHTA and FQGNSA. The CDR3 sequence is CASSLDRGTHNEQFF. CDR3 bases: TGTGCCAGCAGCCTGGACAGGGGTACCCACAATGAGCAGTTCTTC.

This clone has a single count. The chain links TRBV4-2 to TRBJ2-7, with D tentatively TRBD2 (5 bases). CDR1 LGHNA and CDR2 YNFKEQ come from the germline V gene. The V and J ends lost 2 bases and 2 bases respectively, with 13 bases between them. This CDR3 contains 15 residues. CDR3 sequence: CASSQIPRDPYEQYF. The CDR3 DNA sequence: TGTGCCAGCAGCCAAATCCCCCGGGATCCCTACGAGCAGTACTTC.

V gene TRBV15 combines with J gene TRBJ1-2; perhaps TRBD1 as D (5 bases). Germline values: CDR1 LNHNV, CDR2 YYDKDF (reference sequence). The V and J ends lost 4 bases and 8 bases respectively, with 14 bases between them. This CDR3 contains 13 residues. The CDR3 nucleotides are TGTGCCACCAGCAAAATCGGGGCGGAGGGCTACACCTTC. This translates into CATSKIGAEGYTF.

With regard to this clone: This sample includes further DNA sequences coding for the same CDR3. V gene TRBV29-1 combines with J gene TRBJ2-5; no clear D gene. CDR1 is SQVTM and CDR2 is ANQGSEA in the germline V gene. V shed 3 bases and J shed 2 bases, with 7 bases lying between them. This CDR3 is built from 12 residues. This chain's CDR3 is CSVEGRQETQYF. The CDR3 bases are TGCAGCGTTGAGGGCAGGCAAGAGACCCAGTACTTC.

This rearrangement joins TRBV29-1 to TRBJ2-5; no firm D call. The CDR3 extends over 14 amino acids. Germline V gives CDR1 SQVTM, CDR2 ANQGSEA. The ends were cut back, 3 bases at V and 5 bases at J, with 16 bases in the middle. CDR3 in DNA: TGCAGCGTTGAGACCCGGGCCCTGGGGGAGACCCAGTACTTC. It encodes CSVETRALGETQYF.

This sequence joins TRBV6-5 and TRBJ2-4; 8 bases are shared with TRBD1. In germline, CDR1 is MNHEY, CDR2 SVGAGI. With 7 bases clipped from V and 3 bases from J, the junction kept 8 bases outside the gene matches. This CDR3 region has 15 residues. CDR3 protein: CASTKRGTGKNIQYF. The CDR3 nucleotides are TGTGCCAGCACCAAAAGGGGGACAGGCAAAAACATTCAGTACTTC.

The table lists this clone with a few counts. Different DNA sequences within this sample yield the same CDR3. The chain couples TRBV29-1 to TRBJ2-7; D remains unclear. Trimming took 5 bases from V and 2 from J, leaving 7 bases between them. The CDR3 extends over 11 amino acids. Germline CDR1 and CDR2: SQVTM and ANQGSEA. This CDR3 is CSVRVAYEQYF. The CDR3 region has the DNA TGCAGCGTTCGAGTAGCCTACGAGCAGTACTTC.

The rearrangement links TRBV9 to TRBJ2-2; possibly TRBD1 for D (5 bases). The CDR3 contains 14 residues. From germline, CDR1 is SGDLS and CDR2 YYNGEE. Deletions cut 4 bases from V and 7 bases from J, with 14 bases between. The CDR3 region has the DNA TGTGCCAGCAGCTCTCAGGTGGGGCTCGGGGAGCTGTTTTTT. Its translation is CASSSQVGLGELFF.

Only a few counts were recorded for this clone. DNA of the CDR3: TGCAGCGTTCTCGGGACTGCTAGCACAGATACGCAGTATTTT. Encoded protein: CSVLGTASTDTQYF. The chain combines TRBV29-1 with TRBJ2-3; D may be TRBD2 (6 bases). Germline V gives CDR1 SQVTM, CDR2 ANQGSEA. The CDR3 is made up of 14 amino acids. Trimming cost V 5 bases and J 0 bases, with 12 bases left between them.

The chain couples TRBV29-1 to TRBJ1-3; maybe TRBD1 (6 bases). Germline lookup yields CDR1 SQVTM and CDR2 ANQGSEA. Deletions cut 4 bases from V and 2 bases from J, with 18 bases between. The CDR3 is 16 residues long. Written as DNA, the CDR3 is TGCAGCGTTGTTGGGGGCCCCGAGTCGGCTGGAAACACCATATATTTT. This codes for CSVVGGPESAGNTIYF. The full variable domain, with the rest looked up from reference TRBV29-1 and TRBJ1-3, is SAVISQKPSRDICQRGTSLTIQCQVDSQVTMMFWYRQQPGQSLTLIATANQGSEATYESGFVIDKFPISRPNLTFSTLTVSNMSPEDSSIYLCSVVGGPESAGNTIYFGEGSWLTVV.